These 3 T cell receptor beta chains came from one sample sequenced in a study of blood T cell repertoires in COVID-19. Generated by immunoSEQ multiplex PCR, the TCRdb table keeps only in-frame clones and is missing some. This table has 300,000 to 400,000 clones, about nine tenths appearing once. Sample: peripheral blood. The source is a woman aged 70-85 years with COVID-19, enrolled during active disease.

This sequence joins TRBV5-6 and TRBJ2-5; D is undetermined. CDR1 and CDR2 from the germline V gene are SGHDT and YYEEEE. V was cut by 0 bases and J by 10 bases, with 7 bases left in between. This CDR3 has 11 amino acids. CDR3 loop: CASSLVGDQYF. CDR3 nucleotide sequence: TGTGCCAGCAGCTTGGTTGGAGACCAGTACTTC.

The CDR3 is CAWSVRPGTAGANVLTF. DNA for the CDR3: TGTGCCTGGAGTGTACGCCCCGGGACTGCAGGGGCCAACGTCCTGACTTTC. The chain has TRBV30 and TRBJ2-6; tentatively, D is TRBD2 (6 bases). The CDR3 sequence is 17 residues long. Germline CDR1 is GTSNPN and CDR2 is SVGIG (reference sequence). Trimming stripped 0 bases from V and 4 bases from J, with 16 bases between.

This clone appeared a single time. V usage is TRBV6-2 or TRBV6-3 and J usage is TRBJ2-7; maybe TRBD1 (6 bases). CDR3 length: 14 residues. In germline, CDR1 is MNHEY, CDR2 SVGEGT. V lost 2 bases to trimming and J lost 2 bases, with 10 bases between them. The chain's CDR3 is CASSYRTAPYEQYF. The CDR3 coding sequence is TGTGCCAGCAGTTACAGGACAGCCCCCTACGAGCAGTACTTC.